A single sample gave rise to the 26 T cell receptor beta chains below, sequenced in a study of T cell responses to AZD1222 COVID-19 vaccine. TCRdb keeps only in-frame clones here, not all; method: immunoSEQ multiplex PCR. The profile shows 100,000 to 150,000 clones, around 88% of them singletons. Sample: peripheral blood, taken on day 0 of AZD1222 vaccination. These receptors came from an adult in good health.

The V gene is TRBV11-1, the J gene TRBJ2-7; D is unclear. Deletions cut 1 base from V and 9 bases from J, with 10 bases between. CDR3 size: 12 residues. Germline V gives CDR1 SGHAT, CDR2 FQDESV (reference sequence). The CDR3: CASSLVQTWQYF. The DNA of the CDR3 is TGTGCCAGCAGCTTAGTTCAGACGTGGCAGTACTTC.

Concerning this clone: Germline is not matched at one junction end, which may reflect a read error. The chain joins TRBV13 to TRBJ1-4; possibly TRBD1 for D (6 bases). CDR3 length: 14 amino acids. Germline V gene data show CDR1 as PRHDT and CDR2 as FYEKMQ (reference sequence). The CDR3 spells CASSVGGSNEKLFF. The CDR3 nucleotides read TGTGCCAGCAGCGTAGGGGGGAGTAATGAAAAACTGTTTTTT.

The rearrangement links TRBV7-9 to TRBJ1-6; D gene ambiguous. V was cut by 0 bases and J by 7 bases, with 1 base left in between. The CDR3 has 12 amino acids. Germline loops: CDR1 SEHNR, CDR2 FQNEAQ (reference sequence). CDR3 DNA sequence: TGTGCCAGCAGCTTAGCAAATTCACCCCTCCACTTT. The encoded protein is CASSLANSPLHF. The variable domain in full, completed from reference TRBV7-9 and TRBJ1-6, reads DTGVSQNPRHKITKRGQNVTFRCDPISEHNRLYWYRQTLGQGPEFLTYFQNEAQLEKSRLLSDRFSAERPKGSFSTLEIQRTEQGDSAMYLCASSLANSPLHFGNGTRLTVT.

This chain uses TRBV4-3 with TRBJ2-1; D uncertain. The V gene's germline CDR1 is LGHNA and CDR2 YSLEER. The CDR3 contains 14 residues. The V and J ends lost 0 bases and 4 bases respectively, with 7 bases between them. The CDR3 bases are TGCGCCAGCAGCCAAGATCGGTTTTACAATGAGCAGTTCTTC. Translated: CASSQDRFYNEQFF.

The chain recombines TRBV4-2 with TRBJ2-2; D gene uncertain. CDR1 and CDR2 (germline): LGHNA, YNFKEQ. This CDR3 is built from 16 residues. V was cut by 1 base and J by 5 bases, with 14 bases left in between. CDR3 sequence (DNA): TGTGCCAGCAGCCAAGCGAAGCCGGAACAAACCGGGGAGCTGTTTTTT. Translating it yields CASSQAKPEQTGELFF.

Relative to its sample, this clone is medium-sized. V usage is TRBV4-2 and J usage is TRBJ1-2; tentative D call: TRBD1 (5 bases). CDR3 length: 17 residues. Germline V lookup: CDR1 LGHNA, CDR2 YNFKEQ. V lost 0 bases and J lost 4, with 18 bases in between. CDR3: CASSQDQVGADFYGYTF. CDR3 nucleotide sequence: TGTGCCAGCAGCCAAGATCAAGTTGGGGCAGACTTCTATGGCTACACCTTC.

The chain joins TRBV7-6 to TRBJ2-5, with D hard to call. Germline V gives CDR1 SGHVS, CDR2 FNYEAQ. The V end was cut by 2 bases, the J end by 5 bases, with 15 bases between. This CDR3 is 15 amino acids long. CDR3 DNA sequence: TGTGCCAGCAGCTTACGGCCTGGGCCATCGGAGACCCAGTACTTC. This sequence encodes CASSLRPGPSETQYF.

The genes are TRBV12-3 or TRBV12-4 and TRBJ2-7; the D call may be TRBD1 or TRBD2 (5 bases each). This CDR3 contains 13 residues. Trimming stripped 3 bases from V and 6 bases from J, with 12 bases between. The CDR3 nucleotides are TGTGCCAGCAGTTTGAGGGCAGGGAGCGAGCAGTACTTC. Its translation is CASSLRAGSEQYF.

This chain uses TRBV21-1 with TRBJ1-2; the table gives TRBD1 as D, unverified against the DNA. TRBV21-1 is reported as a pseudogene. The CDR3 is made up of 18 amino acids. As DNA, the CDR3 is TGTGCCAGCAGCAACGAACTACCTCCGGGGCAGGGGGGCTATGGCTACACCTTC. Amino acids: CASSNELPPGQGGYGYTF.

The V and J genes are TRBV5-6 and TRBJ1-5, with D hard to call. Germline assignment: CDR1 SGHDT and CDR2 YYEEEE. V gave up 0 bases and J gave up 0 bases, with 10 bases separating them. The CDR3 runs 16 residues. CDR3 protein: CASSLDGGNSNQPQHF. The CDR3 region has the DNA TGTGCCAGCAGCTTGGACGGCGGGAATAGCAATCAGCCCCAGCATTTT. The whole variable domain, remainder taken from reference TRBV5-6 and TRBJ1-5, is DAGVTQSPTHLIKTRGQQVTLRCSPKSGHDTVSWYQQALGQGPQFIFQYYEEEERQRGNFPDRFSGHQFPNYSSELNVNALLLGDSALYLCASSLDGGNSNQPQHFGDGTRLSIL.

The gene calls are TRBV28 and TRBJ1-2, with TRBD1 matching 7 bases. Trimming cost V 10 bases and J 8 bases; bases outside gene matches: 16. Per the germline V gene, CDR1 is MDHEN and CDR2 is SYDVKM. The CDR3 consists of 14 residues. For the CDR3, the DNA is TGTGCCACCTCTACGACAGGGAATCTCCCGGGCTACACCTTC. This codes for CATSTTGNLPGYTF.

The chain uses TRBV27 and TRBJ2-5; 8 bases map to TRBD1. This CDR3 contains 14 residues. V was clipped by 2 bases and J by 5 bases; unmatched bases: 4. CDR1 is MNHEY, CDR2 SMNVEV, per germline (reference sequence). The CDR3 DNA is TGTGCCAGCAGTTTACAGGGGGCGAGGGAGACCCAGTACTTC. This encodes CASSLQGARETQYF.

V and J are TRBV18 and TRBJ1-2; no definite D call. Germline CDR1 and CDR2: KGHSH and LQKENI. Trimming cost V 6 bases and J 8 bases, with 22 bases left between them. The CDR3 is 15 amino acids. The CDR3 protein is CASSPPGFSGYGYTF. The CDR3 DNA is TGTGCCAGCTCCCCGCCGGGCTTCTCAGGATACGGCTACACCTTC.

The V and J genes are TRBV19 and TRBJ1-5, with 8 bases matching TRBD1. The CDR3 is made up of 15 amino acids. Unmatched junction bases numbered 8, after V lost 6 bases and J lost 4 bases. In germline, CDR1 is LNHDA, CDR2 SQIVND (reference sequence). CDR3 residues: CASSPRDRLNQPQHF. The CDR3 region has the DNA TGTGCCAGTAGCCCCCGGGACAGGCTAAATCAGCCCCAGCATTTT.

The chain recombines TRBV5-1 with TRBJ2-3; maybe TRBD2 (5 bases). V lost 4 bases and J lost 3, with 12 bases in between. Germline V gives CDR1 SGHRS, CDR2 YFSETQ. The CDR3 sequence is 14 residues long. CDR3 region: CASSTGVVTDTQYF. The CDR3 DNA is TGCGCCAGCAGCACCGGGGTAGTGACAGATACGCAGTATTTT.

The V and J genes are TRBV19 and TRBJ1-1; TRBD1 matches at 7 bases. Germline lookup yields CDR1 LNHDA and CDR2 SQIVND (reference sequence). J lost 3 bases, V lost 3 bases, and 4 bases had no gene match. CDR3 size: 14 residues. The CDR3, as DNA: TGTGCCAGTAGTATGCAGGGGGGGTACACTGAAGCTTTCTTT. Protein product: CASSMQGGYTEAFF.

CDR3 protein: CASTKDSPRSELFF. As DNA, the CDR3 is TGTGCCAGCACTAAGGACAGCCCGAGGAGTGAACTGTTTTTT. The V gene is TRBV6-5, the J gene TRBJ1-4; a weak D match, TRBD1 (6 bases). The CDR3 loop spans 14 amino acids. The germline CDR1 and CDR2 sequences are MNHEY and SVGAGI. With 7 bases removed from V and 12 bases from J, the gap between germline ends came to 21 bases.

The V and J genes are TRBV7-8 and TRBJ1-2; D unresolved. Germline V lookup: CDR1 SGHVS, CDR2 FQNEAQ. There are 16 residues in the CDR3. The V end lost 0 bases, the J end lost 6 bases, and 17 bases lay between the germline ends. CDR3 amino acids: CASSLAVNPLGDGYTF. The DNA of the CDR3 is TGTGCCAGCAGCTTAGCGGTTAACCCGCTTGGCGATGGCTACACCTTC.

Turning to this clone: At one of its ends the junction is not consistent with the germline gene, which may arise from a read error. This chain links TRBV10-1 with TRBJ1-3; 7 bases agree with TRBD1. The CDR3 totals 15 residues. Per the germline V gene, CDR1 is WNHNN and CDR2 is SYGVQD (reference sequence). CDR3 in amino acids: CVSSRRDSSGNTIYF. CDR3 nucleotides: TGCGTCAGCAGTAGAAGGGACAGCTCCGGAAACACCATATATTTT.

In nucleotides, the CDR3 is TGTGCCAGCAGTTACTCGACGGGACGGCTAAATCAGCCCCAGCATTTT. This encodes CASSYSTGRLNQPQHF. V and J are TRBV6-2 or TRBV6-3 and TRBJ1-5, with a weak D call TRBD1 (5 bases). The CDR3 contains 16 residues. Germline V gene sequence: CDR1 MNHEY, CDR2 SVGEGT. V was cut by 0 bases and J by 4 bases, with 13 bases left in between.

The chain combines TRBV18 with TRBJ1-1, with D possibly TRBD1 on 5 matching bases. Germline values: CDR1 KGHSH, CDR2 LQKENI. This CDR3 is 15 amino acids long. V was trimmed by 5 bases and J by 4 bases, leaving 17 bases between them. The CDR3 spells CASSGQDTGGTEAFF. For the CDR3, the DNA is TGTGCCAGCTCAGGTCAAGACACCGGGGGCACTGAAGCTTTCTTT.

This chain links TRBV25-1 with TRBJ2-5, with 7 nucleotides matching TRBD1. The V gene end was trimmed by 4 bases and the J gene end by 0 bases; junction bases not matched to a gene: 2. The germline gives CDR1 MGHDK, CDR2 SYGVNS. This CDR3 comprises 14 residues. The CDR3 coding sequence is TGTGCCAGCAGTGGGGGACAGTACCAAGAGACCCAGTACTTC. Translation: CASSGGQYQETQYF.

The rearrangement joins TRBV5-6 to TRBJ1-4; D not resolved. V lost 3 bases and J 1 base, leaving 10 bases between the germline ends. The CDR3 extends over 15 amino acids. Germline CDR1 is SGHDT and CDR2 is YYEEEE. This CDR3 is CASSSGGGTNEKLFF. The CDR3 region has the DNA TGTGCCAGCAGCTCTGGCGGAGGAACTAATGAAAAACTGTTTTTT.

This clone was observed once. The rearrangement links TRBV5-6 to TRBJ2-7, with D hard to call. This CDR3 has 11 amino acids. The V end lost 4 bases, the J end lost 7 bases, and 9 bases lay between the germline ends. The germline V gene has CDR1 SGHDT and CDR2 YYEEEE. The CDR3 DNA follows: TGTGCCAGCAGCGAATCAGCGGAGCAGTACTTC. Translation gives CASSESAEQYF.

This CDR3 is CASSRLAGSEQYF. The CDR3 DNA reads TGTGCCAGCAGCCGACTAGCGGGGAGCGAGCAGTACTTC. The J gene is TRBJ2-7, the V gene TRBV7-8; 11 bases line up with TRBD2. Germline CDR1 reads SGHVS; CDR2 reads FQNEAQ. CDR3 length: 13 amino acids. Trimming cost V 5 bases and J 6 bases; bases outside gene matches: 3.

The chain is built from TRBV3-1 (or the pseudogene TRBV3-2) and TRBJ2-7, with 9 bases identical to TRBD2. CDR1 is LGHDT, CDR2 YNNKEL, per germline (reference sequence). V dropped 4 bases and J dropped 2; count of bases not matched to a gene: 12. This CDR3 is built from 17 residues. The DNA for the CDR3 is TGTGCCAGCAGCCCCGGAGCAGCGGGGGGCCCTCCCTACGAGCAGTACTTC. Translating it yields CASSPGAAGGPPYEQYF.